This T cell receptor (beta chain) was found in a study of cytomegalovirus exposure and HLA in healthy donors. Study outcomes and limitations: Diagnosis of cytomegalovirus status made by the classifier reportedly showed high specificity and sensitivity. Certain indistinguishable V segments, among them TRBV6-2 and TRBV6-3, were excluded.

Notes on this clone: Its target is unknown.

PCR used 60 Vbeta primers and 13 Jbeta primers. Sequencing was performed with immunoSEQ multiplex PCR; in TCRdb, only in-frame clones are kept and a portion is missing. The sample lists more than 100,000 clones, under 85% occurring once. V shed 6 bases and J 3 bases; nucleotides not matched to a gene: 6. CDR1 and CDR2 (germline): MNHEY, SVGAGI. CDR3 size: 15 residues. The chain couples TRBV6-5 to TRBJ1-3; 9 bases align to TRBD1. This receptor was identified in a human donor in good health. Sequencing input: PBMCs. The CDR3 sequence: CASSYGQGNGNTIYF. The CDR3 region has the DNA TGTGCCAGCAGCTACGGACAGGGGAATGGAAACACCATATATTTT.